This record covers a single T cell receptor beta chain. The sample belongs to a study of cytomegalovirus exposure and HLA in healthy donors. The CDR3 runs to 14 residues. The junction had 11 bases not matched to a gene; V was cut back by 4 bases and J by 8 bases. Germline CDR1 and CDR2: SGHRS and YFSETQ. In the PCR, 60 Vbeta and 13 Jbeta primers were used. Libraries were prepared by immunoSEQ multiplex PCR; TCRdb keeps only in-frame clonotypes and omits some of them. The top ten hold 5.4% of the sample, which has about 220,000 clones, around 80% seen once. The TCR originated in a middle-aged woman in good health and CMV-seropositive. Sequencing was done on a sample of PBMCs. This chain joins TRBV5-1 and TRBJ1-2; TRBD1 aligns across 7 bases. CDR3 DNA: TGCGCCAGCAGCGCCGCAAACAGGGGAGCAGGCTACACCTTC. Amino acid sequence: CASSAANRGAGYTF.